Shown below are 17 T cell receptor beta chains from a single sample sequenced in a study of read filtering for tumor transcriptome and immune sequencing. Molecular barcoded adaptors covering alpha/delta and beta/gamma chains were used on around 370 ng RNA. One entry per CDR3 protein results from TCRdb running MiXCR on the reads. The sample has fewer than 50,000 distinct CDR3 sequences, 13% seen once. Material for sequencing was a population of CD138-negative cells sorted from bone marrow. The source of these receptors is a donor at least 40 years old with multiple myeloma.

For this clonotype: The junction departs from germline at one end; a sequencing error may be responsible. The chain combines TRBV24-1 with TRBJ2-2, with a possible D match to TRBD2 (5 bases). The CDR3 is made up of 16 amino acids. Germline CDR1 is KGHDR and CDR2 is SFDVKD. The CDR3: CATSDFGGSNTGELFF. The CDR3 nucleotides read TGTGCCACCAGCGATTTCGGCGGGTCGAACACCGGGGAGCTGTTTTTT.

The sample holds many counts of this clonotype. The chain carries TRBV5-6 and TRBJ2-7, with a tentative D call TRBD2 (5 bases). The CDR3 length is 13 residues. Trimming cost V 5 bases and J 6 bases, with 15 bases left between them. Germline V CDR1 and CDR2: SGHDT, YYEEEE. CDR3 nucleotide sequence: TGTGCCAGCAGTCAAGGATTGGGGAGCGAGCAGTACTTC. This sequence encodes CASSQGLGSEQYF.

This clonotype was seen more than once but under ten times. The rearrangement links TRBV18 to TRBJ1-1; the D is unclear. Trimming left V 3 bases short and J 1 base short, with 6 bases between. Germline assignment: CDR1 KGHSH and CDR2 LQKENI. The CDR3 is 13 amino acids. The DNA of the CDR3 is TGTGCCAGCTCACCCAACAAGAACACTGAAGCTTTCTTT. Protein: CASSPNKNTEAFF.

Of note for this clonotype: A much larger clone differs by one base, so this may be a read error. The chain joins TRBV28 to TRBJ2-7; 7 bases are a match to TRBD1. V gave up 0 bases and J gave up 5 bases; unmatched junction bases: 13. This CDR3 region has 17 residues. Per germline, CDR1 MDHEN and CDR2 SYDVKM. The DNA for the CDR3 is TGTGCCAGCAGTTTATGGTTTCGGGGACAGACGGCTGACGAGCAGTACTTC. The encoded protein is CASSLWFRGQTADEQYF.

Only a few counts were recorded for this clonotype. Possible read error: a much larger clone is one base away. The rearrangement links TRBV29-1 to TRBJ1-1, with a possible D match to TRBD1 (6 bases). This CDR3 contains 13 residues. Germline CDR1 SQVTM, CDR2 ANQGSEA. The DNA of the CDR3 is TGCAGCGTTCAAGAAAACAGGGAGACTGAAGCTTTCTTT. Its protein product is CSVQENRETEAFF.

Ten or more counts support this clonotype. J is TRBJ2-3 and V is TRBV3-1, with unresolved D. V lost 2 bases, J lost 2 bases, and 2 bases lay in between. CDR1 LGHDT and CDR2 YNNKEL come from the germline V gene (reference sequence). This CDR3 is 12 amino acids long. CDR3 DNA: TGTGCCAGCAGCCAAAACACAGATACGCAGTATTTT. Translation: CASSQNTDTQYF.

This clonotype was counted at least ten times. This chain joins TRBV10-3 and TRBJ2-5; D possibly uses TRBD1 or TRBD2 (5 bases each). This CDR3 has 17 residues. CDR1 and CDR2 from the germline V gene are ENHRY and SYGVKD. Trimming shortened V by 5 bases and J by 5 bases, and 24 bases separated the two germline ends. For the CDR3, the DNA is TGTGCCATCAGTCCGGGACCCAGACCCAAAACCTTGGAGACCCAGTACTTC. It codes for CAISPGPRPKTLETQYF.

This clonotype has a count of ten or more. The V call is TRBV5-1, the J call TRBJ2-7; 11 bases are a match to TRBD2. The V and J ends lost 4 bases and 4 bases, in that order; junction bases with no gene match: 10. From germline, CDR1 is SGHRS and CDR2 YFSETQ. CDR3 length: 16 residues. Here the CDR3 reads CASSTTTSGSRYEQYF. The CDR3 DNA reads as TGCGCCAGCAGCACCACTACTAGCGGGAGTCGATACGAGCAGTACTTC.

This clonotype turned up a few times. This clone may be a read error of a much larger clone one base away. The conserved closing phenylalanine or tryptophan is absent in this CDR3, likely reflecting a read error. The rearrangement uses TRBV11-2 and TRBJ2-5; TRBD2 matches 7 bases. The CDR3 extends over 15 amino acids. Germline loops: CDR1 SGHAT, CDR2 FQNNGV. The CDR3 here is CASSLVLAAQETQYL. CDR3 coding DNA: TGTGCTAGCAGCTTAGTCCTAGCGGCCCAAGAGACCCAGTACCTC.

This clonotype was observed many times. Written as DNA, the CDR3 is TGCGCCAGCAGCTTGGGGCAGGGCGGAAAACTGTTTTTT. It yields the protein CASSLGQGGKLFF. This rearrangement joins TRBV5-1 to TRBJ1-4, with D tentatively TRBD1 (5 bases). From germline, CDR1 is SGHRS and CDR2 YFSETQ. V gave up 0 bases and J gave up 10 bases, with 10 bases separating them. The CDR3 is 13 amino acids.

The chain joins TRBV20-1 to TRBJ1-5, with TRBD1 as a possible D gene (5 bases). The germline V and J ends were trimmed by 5 bases and 2 bases, with 19 bases remaining between them. The CDR3 is made up of 16 amino acids. CDR1 is DFQATT, CDR2 SNEGSKA, per germline (reference sequence). The CDR3 sequence: CSAQTNRLKGNQPQHF. CDR3 DNA: TGCAGTGCTCAGACGAACAGGTTAAAGGGCAATCAGCCCCAGCATTTT.

In its sample, this clonotype is medium-sized. The chain couples TRBV6-2 or TRBV6-3 to TRBJ2-1, with 7 bases lining up with TRBD1. The CDR3 has 16 residues. Germline values: CDR1 MNHEY, CDR2 SVGEGT. Germline trimming cut 2 bases from V and 6 bases from J; bases unmatched to any gene: 10. DNA of the CDR3: TGTGCCAGCAGTTACCTGACAGGGCGTCTAAGCAATGAGCAGTTCTTC. It encodes CASSYLTGRLSNEQFF.

CDR3 in DNA: TGCGCCAGCAGCCTAAAAGGTGTAGATGAGCAGTTCTTC. Translated, it gives CASSLKGVDEQFF. The gene calls are TRBV4-3 and TRBJ2-1, with D unresolved. Looked up from germline, CDR1 is LGHNA and CDR2 is YSLEER. The length of the CDR3 is 13 residues. V lost 4 bases and J lost 8, with 12 bases in between.

In this sample, this clonotype turned up a few times. V is TRBV2 and J is TRBJ1-3, with D hard to call. Trimming took off 7 bases at V and 0 bases at J, with 16 bases between the two ends. This CDR3 contains 16 residues. Germline CDR1 and CDR2: SNHLY and FYNNEI. The CDR3 loop reads CASTILLSGSGNTIYF. In DNA, the CDR3 is TGTGCCAGCACCATCCTTCTGAGCGGCTCTGGAAACACCATATATTTT.

Ten or more counts support this clonotype. The chain joins TRBV18 to TRBJ2-2, with D unresolved. Germline loops: CDR1 KGHSH, CDR2 LQKENI. The ends were cut back, 2 bases at V and 0 bases at J, with 7 bases in the middle. This CDR3 is 15 amino acids long. CDR3 residues: CASSPIGSNTGELFF. CDR3 bases: TGTGCCAGCTCACCAATAGGTTCGAACACCGGGGAGCTGTTTTTT.

Ten or more counts support this clonotype. The chain uses TRBV29-1 and TRBJ2-3; perhaps TRBD2 as D (6 bases). The CDR3 is 14 amino acids. Trimming removed 5 bases at V and 6 bases at J, with 18 bases between. From germline, CDR1 is SQVTM and CDR2 ANQGSEA. As DNA, the CDR3 is TGCAGCGTTTCCCCCCGGGGGAAAACGGATACGCAGTATTTT. Translating it yields CSVSPRGKTDTQYF.

This clonotype was seen repeatedly, ten times or more. The chain is built from TRBV7-2 and TRBJ2-1; either TRBD1 or TRBD2 may fit D (5 bases each). The CDR3 consists of 15 residues. The V gene's germline CDR1 is SGHTA and CDR2 FQGNSA. Trimming shortened V by 2 bases and J by 3 bases, and 11 bases separated the two germline ends. CDR3 amino acids: CASSLIWGNYNEQFF. CDR3 bases: TGTGCCAGCAGCTTAATCTGGGGGAACTACAATGAGCAGTTCTTC.